This T cell receptor (beta chain) was profiled in a study of blood T cell repertoires in COVID-19. Study summary: Specimens from acute and convalescent COVID-19 originated in the United States, Italy and Spain.

The CDR3 consists of 13 residues. Trimming removed 5 bases from V and 1 base from J, with 8 bases in between. Germline CDR1 reads SEHNR; CDR2 reads FQNEAQ (reference sequence). Clones were sequenced by immunoSEQ multiplex PCR, and TCRdb holds only the in-frame ones, with some missing. The sample carries approximately 260,000 clones, about 89% recorded once. Living in 24 US areas, the participants were between 18 and 89 years of age. The chain combines TRBV7-9 with TRBJ2-5; D unclear. This receptor was obtained from a woman aged 18-30 years who had recovered from COVID-19. Sequences were obtained from PBMCs or T cells enriched from blood (not recorded which). The DNA of the CDR3 is TGTGCCAGCAGCACCAGGCTCCAAGAGACCCAGTACTTC. Translated: CASSTRLQETQYF.